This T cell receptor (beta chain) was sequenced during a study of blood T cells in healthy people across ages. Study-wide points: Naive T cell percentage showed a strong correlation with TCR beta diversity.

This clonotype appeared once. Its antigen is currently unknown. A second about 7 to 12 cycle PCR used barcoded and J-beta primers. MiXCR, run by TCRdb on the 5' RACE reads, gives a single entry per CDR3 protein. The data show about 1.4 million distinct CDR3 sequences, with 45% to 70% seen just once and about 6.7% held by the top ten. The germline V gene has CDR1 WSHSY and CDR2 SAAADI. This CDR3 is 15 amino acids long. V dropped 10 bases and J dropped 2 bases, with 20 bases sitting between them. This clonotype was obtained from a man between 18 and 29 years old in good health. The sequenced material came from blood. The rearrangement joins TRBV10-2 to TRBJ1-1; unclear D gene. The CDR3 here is CATSDRAYINTEAFF. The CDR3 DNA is TGCGCCACCTCGGATAGGGCGTATATCAACACTGAAGCTTTCTTT.